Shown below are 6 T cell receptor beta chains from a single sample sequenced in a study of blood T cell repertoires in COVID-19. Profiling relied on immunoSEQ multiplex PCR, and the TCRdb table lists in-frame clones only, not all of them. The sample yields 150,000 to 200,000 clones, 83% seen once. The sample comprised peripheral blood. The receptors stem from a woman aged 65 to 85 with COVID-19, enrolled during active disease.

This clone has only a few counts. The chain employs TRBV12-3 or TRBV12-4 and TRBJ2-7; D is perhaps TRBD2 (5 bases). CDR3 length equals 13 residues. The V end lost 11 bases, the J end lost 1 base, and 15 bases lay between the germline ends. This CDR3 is CASNRPGSYEQYF. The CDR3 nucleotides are TGTGCCTCGAACCGGCCGGGATCCTACGAGCAGTACTTC.

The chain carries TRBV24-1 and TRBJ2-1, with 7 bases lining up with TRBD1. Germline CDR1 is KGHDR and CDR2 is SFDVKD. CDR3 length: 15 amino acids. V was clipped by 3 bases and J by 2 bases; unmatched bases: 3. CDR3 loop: CATSDDRAPYNEQFF. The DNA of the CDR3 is TGTGCCACCAGTGATGACAGGGCACCCTACAATGAGCAGTTCTTC.

The CDR3 sequence: CAISRQANTEAFF. In nucleotides, the CDR3 is TGTGCCATCAGTCGACAGGCGAACACTGAAGCTTTCTTT. The chain employs TRBV10-3 and TRBJ1-1, with D tentatively TRBD1 (6 bases). Trimming left V 5 bases short and J 1 base short, with 8 bases between. This CDR3 comprises 13 residues. Germline CDR1 is ENHRY and CDR2 is SYGVKD.

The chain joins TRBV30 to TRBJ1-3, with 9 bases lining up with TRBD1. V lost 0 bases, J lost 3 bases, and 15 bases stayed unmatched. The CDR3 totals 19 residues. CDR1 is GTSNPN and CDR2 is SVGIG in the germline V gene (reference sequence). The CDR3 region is CAWSVASRDRAFRGNTIYF. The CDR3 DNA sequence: TGTGCCTGGAGTGTAGCGTCCCGGGACAGGGCCTTTCGTGGAAACACCATATATTTT.

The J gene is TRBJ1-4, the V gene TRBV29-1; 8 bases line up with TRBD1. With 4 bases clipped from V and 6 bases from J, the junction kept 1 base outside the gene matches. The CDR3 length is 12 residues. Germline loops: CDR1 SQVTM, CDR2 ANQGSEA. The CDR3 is CSVVGQDEKLFF. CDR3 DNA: TGCAGCGTTGTGGGACAGGATGAAAAACTGTTTTTT.

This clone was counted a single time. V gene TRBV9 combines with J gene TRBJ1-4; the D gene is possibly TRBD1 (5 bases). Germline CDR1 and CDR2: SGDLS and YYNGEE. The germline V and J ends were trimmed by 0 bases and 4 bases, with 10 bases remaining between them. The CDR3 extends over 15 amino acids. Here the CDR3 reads CASSVALGGNEKLFF. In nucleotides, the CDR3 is TGTGCCAGCAGCGTAGCTCTGGGGGGTAATGAAAAACTGTTTTTT.